Presented here are 28 T cell receptor beta chains from one specimen sequenced in a study of control samples from healthy donors and cancer patients. Sequencing used immunoSEQ multiplex PCR; TCRdb keeps in-frame clones, though not all of them. Found here are 130,000 or so clones, around 87% of them singletons; the top ten hold around 9%. The source material was blood. These receptor sequences come from a man aged 35-49 years in good health.

V is TRBV24-1 and J is TRBJ2-7; D unclear. The V gene's germline CDR1 is KGHDR and CDR2 SFDVKD. The V end was cut by 1 base, the J end by 2 bases, with 5 bases between. The CDR3 extends over 13 amino acids. CDR3 DNA: TGTGCCACCAGTGATTTTGGTACCTACGAGCAGTACTTC. Translation: CATSDFGTYEQYF.

This clone was observed a single time. CDR3 protein: CASSLGPTGDTQYF. The CDR3 DNA reads as TGCGCCAGCAGCTTGGGGCCAACTGGGGATACGCAGTATTTT. The chain links TRBV5-1 to TRBJ2-3; the D is unclear. This CDR3 comprises 14 residues. Germline CDR1 SGHRS, CDR2 YFSETQ. V lost 0 bases, J lost 6 bases, and 11 bases lay in between.

V is TRBV14 and J is TRBJ1-1; D call uncertain. The CDR3 totals 13 residues. V was pared by 5 bases and J by 4 bases, with 11 bases between. CDR1 is SGHDN, CDR2 FVKESK, per germline. CDR3 in amino acids: CASSNMGSTEAFF. Here the CDR3 DNA reads TGTGCCAGCAGCAATATGGGGAGCACTGAAGCTTTCTTT.

The gene calls are TRBV25-1 and TRBJ2-7; D not certain. V lost 3 bases, J lost 2 bases, and 2 bases lay in between. This CDR3 comprises 11 residues. CDR1 MGHDK and CDR2 SYGVNS come from the germline V gene. DNA of the CDR3: TGTGCCAGCAGTGAGACCTACGAGCAGTACTTC. Its protein is CASSETYEQYF.

This clone was observed a few times. V gene TRBV7-3 combines with J gene TRBJ2-1; 10 positions agree with TRBD2. Germline assignment: CDR1 SGHTA and CDR2 FQGTGA. The junction had 10 bases not matched to a gene; V was cut back by 4 bases and J by 16 bases. This CDR3 is built from 13 residues. The CDR3 region is CASSYSAGGPYFF. DNA for the CDR3: TGTGCCAGCAGCTATTCAGCGGGGGGGCCTTATTTCTTC.

This clone appeared a single time. The V and J genes are TRBV6-2 or TRBV6-3 and TRBJ1-5, with TRBD1 matching over 7 bases. The CDR3 extends over 15 amino acids. Germline CDR1 is MNHEY and CDR2 is SVGEGT. The V segment lost 2 bases and the J segment 0 bases; nucleotides outside the gene matches: 1. CDR3 nucleotide sequence: TGTGCCAGCAGTTACAACAGGGGTAGCAATCAGCCCCAGCATTTT. The encoded protein is CASSYNRGSNQPQHF.

CDR3 bases: TGTGCCAGCAGCCTGTGGGGACAGAGCTCTGGAAACACCATATATTTT. Protein sequence: CASSLWGQSSGNTIYF. This chain connects TRBV3-1 (or the pseudogene TRBV3-2) to TRBJ1-3; 7 bases agree with TRBD1. The CDR3 sequence is 16 residues long. V trimming: 4 bases; J trimming: 0 bases; junction bases outside the gene matches: 6. Per germline, CDR1 LGHDT and CDR2 YNNKEL (reference sequence).

This clone was seen only once. V usage is TRBV3-1 (or the pseudogene TRBV3-2) and J usage is TRBJ2-5; D perhaps matches TRBD2 (6 bases). V shed 4 bases and J shed 9 bases, with 18 bases lying between them. Germline CDR1 LGHDT, CDR2 YNNKEL (reference sequence). The CDR3 runs 14 residues. CDR3 bases: TGTGCCAGCAGCCTGAGGAGAGAATCGGGGGCCCAGTACTTC. Amino acids: CASSLRRESGAQYF.

The CDR3 is CASSLVADPQETQYF. For the CDR3, the DNA is TGTGCCAGCAGCTTAGTGGCAGACCCCCAAGAGACCCAGTACTTC. The J gene is TRBJ2-5, the V gene TRBV7-2; no reliable D call. V was trimmed by 1 base and J by 1 base, leaving 10 bases between them. The germline gives CDR1 SGHTA, CDR2 FQGNSA. This CDR3 contains 15 residues.

The chain is built from TRBV7-2 and TRBJ1-2, with a weak D call TRBD1 (6 bases). Germline V gene data show CDR1 as SGHTA and CDR2 as FQGNSA. With 2 bases removed from V and 8 bases from J, the gap between germline ends came to 12 bases. This CDR3 region has 13 residues. The CDR3 coding sequence is TGTGCCAGCAGCTTATGGGGGGCGCAGGGCTACACCTTC. Translated, it gives CASSLWGAQGYTF.

The count of this clone is one. Here the CDR3 reads CASSIAAGGEYGYTF. CDR3 nucleotide sequence: TGTGCCAGTAGTATAGCCGCAGGCGGCGAGTATGGCTACACCTTC. The rearrangement uses TRBV19 and TRBJ1-2; D uncertain. Trimming removed 1 base at V and 5 bases at J, with 14 bases between. Germline-derived CDR1 and CDR2 are LNHDA and SQIVND (reference sequence). The CDR3 sequence is 15 residues long.

The rearrangement joins TRBV5-4 to TRBJ2-1; D tentatively reads TRBD1 or TRBD2 (5 bases each). The ends were cut back, 4 bases at V and 5 bases at J, with 10 bases in the middle. Germline CDR1 is SGHNT and CDR2 is YYREEE (reference sequence). This CDR3 spans 13 amino acids. CDR3 sequence reads: CASSRDPDNEQFF. The CDR3, as DNA: TGTGCCAGCAGCCGGGACCCGGACAATGAGCAGTTCTTC. The whole variable domain, filled in from reference TRBV5-4 and TRBJ2-1, reads ETGVTQSPTHLIKTRGQQVTLRCSSQSGHNTVSWYQQALGQGPQFIFQYYREEENGRGNFPPRFSGLQFPNYSSELNVNALELDDSALYLCASSRDPDNEQFFGPGTRLTVL.

The chain employs TRBV7-9 and TRBJ2-1; D is undetermined. CDR3 length: 14 residues. In germline, CDR1 is SEHNR, CDR2 FQNEAQ (reference sequence). Trimming pared 3 bases from V and 5 bases from J, leaving 11 bases between. CDR3 in DNA: TGTGCCAGCAGCTTGGAACAGAAAGACAATGAGCAGTTCTTC. Protein sequence: CASSLEQKDNEQFF.

The chain is built from TRBV24-1 and TRBJ2-3, with a tentative D call TRBD1 (7 bases). This CDR3 comprises 14 residues. V was trimmed by 4 bases and J by 6 bases, leaving 13 bases between them. Germline V CDR1 and CDR2: KGHDR, SFDVKD. The CDR3 bases are TGTGCCACCAGTGAGAGGGGGCGGGATGATACGCAGTATTTT. Protein: CATSERGRDDTQYF.

The CDR3, as DNA: TGTGCCAGTAGTATGGTGGGGGCAGATACGCAGTATTTT. Amino acids: CASSMVGADTQYF. The rearrangement links TRBV19 to TRBJ2-3; D is tentatively TRBD1 or TRBD2 (5 bases each). In germline, CDR1 is LNHDA, CDR2 SQIVND (reference sequence). The ends were cut back, 3 bases at V and 4 bases at J, with 8 bases in the middle. This CDR3 contains 13 residues.

This chain connects TRBV7-9 to TRBJ2-7; D unclear. This CDR3 comprises 12 residues. Trimming removed 3 bases at V and 5 bases at J, with 8 bases between. Germline V lookup: CDR1 SEHNR, CDR2 FQNEAQ (reference sequence). CDR3 sequence reads: CASSFPGNEQYF. The CDR3 DNA follows: TGTGCCAGCAGCTTTCCAGGCAACGAGCAGTACTTC.

The chain joins TRBV13 to TRBJ1-5; possibly TRBD1 for D (6 bases). The CDR3 is 17 amino acids. Deletions cut 0 bases from V and 0 bases from J, with 12 bases between. Per germline, CDR1 PRHDT and CDR2 FYEKMQ (reference sequence). CDR3 in DNA: TGTGCCAGCAGCTTAGGACAGGGCCCTTTTAGCAATCAGCCCCAGCATTTT. It codes for CASSLGQGPFSNQPQHF. The full variable domain, its missing parts supplied by reference TRBV13 and TRBJ1-5, is AAGVIQSPRHLIKEKRETATLKCYPIPRHDTVYWYQQGPGQDPQFLISFYEKMQSDKGSIPDRFSAQQFSDYHSELNMSSLELGDSALYFCASSLGQGPFSNQPQHFGDGTRLSIL.

J is TRBJ2-4 and V is TRBV7-3; 9 nucleotides agree with TRBD1. J gave up 3 bases and V 5 bases, and 11 bases lay outside the gene matches. Germline loops: CDR1 SGHTA, CDR2 FQGTGA. CDR3 length: 17 residues. CDR3 nucleotides: TGTGCCAGCAGCCCCACACCCGGACAGGGGTTCAAAAACATTCAGTACTTC. Translation gives CASSPTPGQGFKNIQYF.

The V call is TRBV6-2 or TRBV6-3, the J call TRBJ2-3, with 8 bases lining up with TRBD2. The CDR3 consists of 14 residues. Germline V gene data show CDR1 as MNHEY and CDR2 as SVGEGT. The V and J ends lost 6 bases and 1 base, in that order; junction bases with no gene match: 3. The CDR3 DNA follows: TGTGCCAGCAGCCTGACTAGCGGCACAGATACGCAGTATTTT. Protein product: CASSLTSGTDTQYF.

The chain couples TRBV19 to TRBJ1-5; 8 nucleotides match TRBD1. V lost 3 bases and J lost 1; bases outside the gene matches: 11. CDR1 and CDR2 from the germline V gene are LNHDA and SQIVND (reference sequence). The length of the CDR3 is 18 residues. The CDR3: CASSISGAQGVSNQPQHF. Written as DNA, the CDR3 is TGTGCCAGTAGTATCTCGGGGGCACAGGGGGTAAGCAATCAGCCCCAGCATTTT.

The sample holds a few counts of this clone. CDR3 residues: CASSYLNEQFF. The CDR3 DNA reads TGTGCCAGCAGTTACTTAAATGAGCAGTTCTTC. V gene TRBV12-3 or TRBV12-4 combines with J gene TRBJ2-1; D remains unclear. The CDR3 covers 11 residues. V was trimmed by 4 bases and J by 7 bases, leaving 5 bases between them.

The gene calls are TRBV21-1 and TRBJ1-1. TRBV21-1 is a pseudogene segment. The CDR3 has 12 amino acids. CDR3 DNA: TGTGCCAGCAGCAAAGGGGGGTCTGAAGCTTTCTTT. This translates into CASSKGGSEAFF.

This rearrangement joins TRBV21-1 to TRBJ1-3; the DNA was not compared with TRBD1, the D call given in the table. TRBV21-1 is given as a pseudogene. CDR3 length: 17 amino acids. The CDR3, as DNA: TGTGCCAGCAGCAAAAGTCTGAACGACAGGGGAGGAAACACCATATATTTT. This translates into CASSKSLNDRGGNTIYF.

This chain links TRBV30 with TRBJ2-7, with unresolved D. V lost 4 bases and J 2 bases, leaving 9 bases between the germline ends. Germline lookup yields CDR1 GTSNPN and CDR2 SVGIG (reference sequence). This CDR3 has 12 residues. CDR3 region: CAWTDGTYEQYF. The CDR3 coding sequence is TGTGCCTGGACTGACGGCACCTACGAGCAGTACTTC.

The V and J genes are TRBV29-1 and TRBJ2-2; 7 bases are shared with TRBD1. The CDR3 is made up of 15 amino acids. V was clipped by 7 bases and J by 1 base; unmatched bases: 9. Per the germline V gene, CDR1 is SQVTM and CDR2 is ANQGSEA. The CDR3 spells CSARQGRLNTGELFF. In nucleotides, the CDR3 is TGCAGCGCGCGACAGGGCAGGTTGAACACCGGGGAGCTGTTTTTT.

This clone was seen only once. The V and J genes are TRBV4-3 and TRBJ2-7, with TRBD2 matching over 15 bases. Trimming at V came to 4 bases and at J to 4 bases, leaving 2 bases not matched to a gene. This CDR3 is built from 15 residues. Germline CDR1 is LGHNA and CDR2 is YSLEER. CDR3: CASSPGTSGGYEQYF. The CDR3 DNA is TGCGCCAGCAGCCCAGGGACTAGCGGGGGGTACGAGCAGTACTTC.

The genes are TRBV29-1 and TRBJ2-7, with 7 bases lining up with TRBD1. The CDR3 consists of 13 residues. The V and J ends lost 1 base and 3 bases, in that order; junction bases with no gene match: 3. Per germline, CDR1 SQVTM and CDR2 ANQGSEA. The CDR3 here is CSVEGQGRYEQYF. CDR3 coding DNA: TGCAGCGTTGAAGGACAGGGACGCTACGAGCAGTACTTC.

The J gene is TRBJ1-4, the V gene TRBV19; a weak D match, TRBD1 (5 bases). V was clipped by 5 bases and J by 0 bases, with 7 bases between them. The CDR3 consists of 14 residues. Per germline, CDR1 LNHDA and CDR2 SQIVND (reference sequence). The CDR3 loop reads CASSQTATNEKLFF. The CDR3 DNA is TGTGCCAGTAGTCAGACAGCAACTAATGAAAAACTGTTTTTT.